This is a list of T cell receptor beta chains from one sample in a study of human T cells and chemical hapten exposure. From the RACE reads, TCRdb called clonotypes with MiXCR, one entry per CDR3 protein. The sample holds 180,000 or so distinct CDR3 sequences, just under 30% seen once. The material sequenced was whole blood, taken in connection with sensitization to the hapten diphenylcyclopropenone (DPC). The origin of the receptors is a woman aged 25 to 39 with alopecia areata. Some clones in this sample may be carry-over from other donors' samples. Both conserved end residues are part of each CDR3. D genes are given only for firm matches. Only some rows state a clone size, as once, few, many or a class for expanded clones.

>.|TRBV28|many|TRBJ2-7
TGTGCCAGCAGTTTATATGGCCCCTACGAGCAGTACTTC
CASSLYGPYEQYF
>TRBD1|TRBV28|.|TRBJ2-6
TGTGCCAGCAGGGTACCAGGGGGATCCTCTGGGGCCAACGTCCTGACTTTC
CASRVPGGSSGANVLTF
>.|TRBV7-2|.|TRBJ1-5
TGTGCCAGCAGCTCGGGGGGCAATCGGCCCCAGCATTTT
CASSSGGNRPQHF
>.|TRBV2|.|TRBJ2-7
TGTGCCAGCAGTGAATGTGGAGGCTGTGAGCAGTACTTC
CASSECGGCEQYF
>.|TRBV4-3|once|TRBJ2-2
TGCGCCAGCAGCCAAGTCGGGAACACCGGGGAGCTGTTTTTT
CASSQVGNTGELFF
>.|TRBV28|.|TRBJ1-6
TGTGCCAGCAGAATCAACAGGGTCGACGATTCACCCCTCCACTTT
CASRINRVDDSPLHF
>TRBD1|TRBV12-3/TRBV12-4|few|TRBJ2-7
TGTGCCAGCAGCCCCTATAGCCAGGGGGCGTCCTACGAGCAGTACTTC
CASSPYSQGASYEQYF
>.|TRBV28|.|TRBJ2-7
TGTGCCAGCAGTCGCCTAGGTTACACCTACGAGCAGTACTTC
CASSRLGYTYEQYF
>TRBD1|TRBV29-1|.|TRBJ2-1
TGCAGCGTTTCGGGACAGGGTACCTACAATGAGCAGTTCTTC
CSVSGQGTYNEQFF
>.|TRBV29-1|.|TRBJ1-2
TGCAGCGCCTCGGCGGCTAACTATGGCTACACCTTC
CSASAANYGYTF
>TRBD1|TRBV2|.|TRBJ1-3
TGTGCCAGCGGACAGGACTCTGGAAACACCATATATTTT
CASGQDSGNTIYF
>TRBD1|TRBV7-9|few|TRBJ2-2
TGTGCCAGCAGCACTCGACAGGGATCGAACACCGGGGAGCTGTTTTTT
CASSTRQGSNTGELFF
>.|TRBV7-9|few|TRBJ2-3
TGTGCCAGCCAGGGGACAGATACGCAGTATTTT
CASQGTDTQYF
>.|TRBV20-1|few|TRBJ1-6
TGCAGTGCTAGAGATGAATTAGGGGTAAACTATAATTCACCCCTCCACTTT
CSARDELGVNYNSPLHF
>TRBD1|TRBV20-1|few|TRBJ2-1
TGCAGTGCTATCCAGGGGGCAAATGAGCAGTTCTTC
CSAIQGANEQFF
>.|TRBV7-2|.|TRBJ1-2
TGTGCCAGCAGCGGGGGGGGGGTCTATGGCTACACCTTC
CASSGGGVYGYTF
>.|TRBV7-2|once|TRBJ1-1
TGTGCCAGCAGCTTATTAATCCCTGACAAGAACACCGAAGCTTTCTTT
CASSLLIPDKNTEAFF
>TRBD2|TRBV10-3|.|TRBJ2-1
TGTGCCATCACCGGACTAGCGGGGTCGAATGAGCAGTTCTTC
CAITGLAGSNEQFF
>.|TRBV6-2/TRBV6-3|.|TRBJ1-5
TGTGCCAGCAGTGAAGGGAGGCAGCCCCAGCATTTT
CASSEGRQPQHF
>TRBD1|TRBV28|few|TRBJ1-1
TGTGCCAGCAGTTTATGGGGGACAGGGATTACTAGCGTGAACACTGAAGCTTTCTTT
CASSLWGTGITSVNTEAFF
>.|TRBV7-2|few|TRBJ2-5
TGTGCCAGCAGCTTCAGGGCTACCACAGAGACCCAGTACTTC
CASSFRATTETQYF
>TRBD1|TRBV5-1|few|TRBJ2-2
TGCGCCAGCAGACTACAGGGGGCCCACACCGGGGAGCTGTTTTTT
CASRLQGAHTGELFF
>.|TRBV5-1|.|TRBJ2-1
TGCGCCAGCAGCCAGTCCGGCTACACCACTGAGCAGTTCTTC
CASSQSGYTTEQFF
>TRBD1|TRBV28|few|TRBJ2-7
TGTGCCAGCAGGGCGGGACAGGCCCCCCACGAGCAGTACTTC
CASRAGQAPHEQYF
>.|TRBV5-1|few|TRBJ2-5
TGCGCCAGCAGCTCCGGGACGGTTGGGGAGACCCAGTACTTC
CASSSGTVGETQYF
>.|TRBV4-3|few|TRBJ1-2
TGCGCCAGCAGCCAAGCGTCCCACGATAACTATGGCTACACCTTC
CASSQASHDNYGYTF
>TRBD2|TRBV9|.|TRBJ2-7
TGTGCCAGCAGCACCCCTAAGCGGGGGATTGCCTACGAGCAGTACTTC
CASSTPKRGIAYEQYF
>.|TRBV20-1|few|TRBJ1-1
TGCAGTGCTAGAGATCTGACAGAGAACACTGAAGCTTTCTTT
CSARDLTENTEAFF
>.|TRBV28|.|TRBJ1-3
TGTGCCAGCAGTTTTTTCGGGGGGACGCCCGGGGGAAACACCATATATTTT
CASSFFGGTPGGNTIYF
>.|TRBV6-5|.|TRBJ2-2
TGTGCCAGCAGGGCGGACGAAAACACCGGGGAGCTGTTTTTT
CASRADENTGELFF
>.|TRBV7-2|many|TRBJ2-7
TGTGCCAGCAGCTTAAGTCTCTACGAGCAGTACTTC
CASSLSLYEQYF
>TRBD1|TRBV28|few|TRBJ2-3
TGTGCCAGCAGTTTAGTACAGGGGAGCACAGATACGCAGTATTTT
CASSLVQGSTDTQYF
>.|TRBV6-2/TRBV6-3|few|TRBJ1-1
TGTGCCAGCAGCCTGGGTCCTTTCATGAACACTGAAGCTTTCTTT
CASSLGPFMNTEAFF
>.|TRBV28|few|TRBJ2-7
TGTGCCAGCAGTTTCGCGGACGAAGGGGAGCAGTACTTC
CASSFADEGEQYF
>.|TRBV20-1|few|TRBJ1-2
TGCAGTGCTAGAGTACAGGGAGTCGCTGGCTACACCTTC
CSARVQGVAGYTF
>TRBD2|TRBV5-1|.|TRBJ2-5
TGCGCCAGCAGCCCGGGACTAGCGGGGGGGCCCTTCCAAGAGACCCAGTACTTC
CASSPGLAGGPFQETQYF
>.|TRBV20-1|many|TRBJ1-6
TGCAGTGCTAGAGCTTCACAGGGAACCTATAATTCACCCCTCCACTTT
CSARASQGTYNSPLHF
>.|TRBV12-3/TRBV12-4|.|TRBJ2-5
TGTGCCAGCACTCGAACGGGACAAGAGACCCAGTACTTC
CASTRTGQETQYF
>TRBD2|TRBV3-1|.|TRBJ2-1
TGTGCCAGCAGCCCCCGCTTTTTCGCGGGACTAGCGGGAGGGGAGCTCAATGAGCAGTTCTTC
CASSPRFFAGLAGGELNEQFF
>.|TRBV24-1|many|TRBJ2-3
TGTGCCACCAGTGATCCCCCGGGACTCGGTACCACCCCAGATACGCAGTATTTT
CATSDPPGLGTTPDTQYF
>TRBD2|TRBV28|few|TRBJ2-7
TGTGCCAGCAGTATTCCGAGCCCGGGGGGCGAGCAGTACTTC
CASSIPSPGGEQYF
>TRBD1|TRBV20-1|.|TRBJ1-5
TGCAGTGCGGGACAGACGGCTAATCAGCCCCAGCATTTT
CSAGQTANQPQHF
>TRBD1|TRBV28|.|TRBJ2-1
TGTGCCAGCTATACCGGGACAGGGTCCTACAATGAGCAGTTCTTC
CASYTGTGSYNEQFF
>TRBD1|TRBV28|few|TRBJ1-4
TGTGCCAGCACCCTCCCCTCCAGGGGGCTATCTAATGAAAAACTGTTTTTT
CASTLPSRGLSNEKLFF
>TRBD1|TRBV4-1|.|TRBJ1-3
TGCGCCAGCAGCCAGGGGGGGACAGCCGGAAACACCATATATTTT
CASSQGGTAGNTIYF
>.|TRBV10-3|.|TRBJ1-6
TGTGCCATCAGTGAGCCAAGTCCCCTCCACTTT
CAISEPSPLHF
>.|TRBV29-1|few|TRBJ1-1
TGCAGCGTTGAAGTTCCGGGTGTGAACACTGAAGCTTTCTTT
CSVEVPGVNTEAFF
>.|TRBV6-2/TRBV6-3|.|TRBJ2-7
TGTGCCAGCAGTTACCGGGGGCGGTCCCTTTGGGGGCAGTACTTC
CASSYRGRSLWGQYF
>.|TRBV25-1|few|TRBJ1-5
TGTGCCAGCAGTGAACTTAACAACAATCAGCCCCAGCATTTT
CASSELNNNQPQHF